The 16 T cell receptor beta chains in this list originate from one sample, sequenced in a study of T cells after yellow fever vaccination. Each CDR3 protein gets one entry after TCRdb re-called the 5' RACE reads with MiXCR. The sample consists of under 600,000 distinct CDR3 sequences, approximately 13% of them appearing once. The material sequenced was PBMCs, taken on the day of the yellow fever booster vaccination. The receptors here all came from a man younger than 40 who received the YFV17D yellow fever vaccine.

This clonotype was seen only a few times. The chain employs TRBV5-4 and TRBJ1-1; D unresolved. The CDR3 is 14 amino acids. Germline CDR1 reads SGHNT; CDR2 reads YYREEE (reference sequence). Trimming took off 0 bases at V and 5 bases at J, with 11 bases between the two ends. CDR3 residues: CASSLAGLGTEAFF. DNA of the CDR3: TGTGCCAGCAGCTTGGCAGGTTTGGGGACTGAAGCTTTCTTT.

The genes are TRBV7-2 and TRBJ1-3, with TRBD1 as a possible D gene (6 bases). The CDR3 runs 15 residues. Per germline, CDR1 SGHTA and CDR2 FQGNSA. V shed 3 bases and J shed 0 bases, with 9 bases lying between them. The CDR3 DNA follows: TGTGCCAGCAGCTTTGGGGGCCTCTCTGGAAACACCATATATTTT. Translated, it gives CASSFGGLSGNTIYF.

The table lists this clonotype with many counts. The CDR3 loop reads CASSLLAGNTGELFF. The CDR3, as DNA: TGCGCCAGCAGCTTGCTAGCGGGTAACACCGGGGAGCTGTTTTTT. The chain carries TRBV5-1 and TRBJ2-2, with 8 bases aligning to TRBD2. Germline V gene lookup returns CDR1 SGHRS and CDR2 YFSETQ. The CDR3 is 15 amino acids. Trimming at V came to 1 base and at J to 2 bases, leaving 1 base not matched to a gene.

V usage is TRBV12-3 or TRBV12-4 and J usage is TRBJ2-2, with 13 bases aligning to TRBD2. J lost 0 bases, V lost 6 bases, and 4 bases had no gene match. The CDR3 is 17 amino acids. In DNA, the CDR3 is TGTGCCAGCAGCGCCGGGACTAGCGGGGCGAACACCGGGGAGCTGTTTTTT. It encodes CASSAGTSGANTGELFF.

The chain uses TRBV21-1 and TRBJ2-7; the listed D gene, TRBD1, was not tested against the DNA. TRBV21-1 is classified as a pseudogene. This CDR3 is 15 amino acids long. The CDR3 sequence is CASSPGAGRYYEQYF. For the CDR3, the DNA is TGTGCCAGCAGCCCCGGGGCCGGAAGATACTACGAGCAGTACTTC.

This clonotype has just a few counts. The V call is TRBV20-1, the J call TRBJ1-4; perhaps TRBD1 as D (6 bases). Germline V gene sequence: CDR1 DFQATT, CDR2 SNEGSKA (reference sequence). The ends were cut back, 6 bases at V and 2 bases at J, with 13 bases in the middle. This CDR3 comprises 14 residues. The CDR3 nucleotides read TGCAGTGCCGCCCGGGGGGGCACTAATGAAAAACTGTTTTTT. Translated, it gives CSAARGGTNEKLFF.

The chain links TRBV5-4 to TRBJ1-1, with no clear D. The germline CDR1 and CDR2 sequences are SGHNT and YYREEE (reference sequence). V gave up 4 bases and J gave up 6 bases, with 19 bases separating them. The CDR3 has 15 amino acids. CDR3 bases: TGTGCCAGCAGCCCCACCCCGGTCGCGATGGCTGAAGCTTTCTTT. Residues: CASSPTPVAMAEAFF.

The chain joins TRBV5-1 to TRBJ1-1, with 7 positions matching TRBD1. Germline-derived CDR1 and CDR2 are SGHRS and YFSETQ. The trim removed 4 bases at V and 7 bases at J, leaving 7 bases unmatched. The CDR3 consists of 13 residues. DNA for the CDR3: TGCGCCAGCAGCCCGAGACAGGGACTTGAAGCTTTCTTT. Amino acids: CASSPRQGLEAFF.

The chain links TRBV12-3 or TRBV12-4 to TRBJ2-7; 9 bases are a match to TRBD2. V dropped 2 bases and J dropped 3; count of bases not matched to a gene: 8. The length of the CDR3 is 16 residues. CDR3 nucleotides: TGTGCCAGCAGTTTACAACTTAGCGGGAGCGGCTACGAGCAGTACTTC. Amino acid sequence: CASSLQLSGSGYEQYF.

This clonotype was observed a few times. V and J are TRBV6-5 and TRBJ2-7; 8 bases fit TRBD2. Germline V gives CDR1 MNHEY, CDR2 SVGAGI. The CDR3 spans 16 residues. The V gene end was trimmed by 4 bases and the J gene end by 2 bases; junction bases not matched to a gene: 10. The CDR3 DNA follows: TGTGCCAGCAGTTTCATTTCCGGGACTAGTCCCTACGAGCAGTACTTC. Protein: CASSFISGTSPYEQYF.

This clonotype has more than one count but fewer than ten. V usage is TRBV5-4 and J usage is TRBJ2-2, with D tentatively TRBD1 (5 bases). V was pared by 0 bases and J by 6 bases, with 15 bases between. Germline V lookup: CDR1 SGHNT, CDR2 YYREEE (reference sequence). The CDR3 consists of 16 residues. The CDR3 sequence: CASSLGAGKRAGELFF. As DNA, the CDR3 is TGTGCCAGCAGCTTGGGAGCAGGGAAGCGCGCCGGGGAGCTGTTTTTT.

The V call is TRBV28, the J call TRBJ2-5; D call uncertain. The CDR3 spans 13 residues. Per germline, CDR1 MDHEN and CDR2 SYDVKM. The V end lost 6 bases, the J end lost 5 bases, and 13 bases lay between the germline ends. CDR3 DNA: TGTGCCAGCAGGGTAGGCGGCCGGGAGACCCAGTACTTC. Translating it yields CASRVGGRETQYF.

V is TRBV6-1 and J is TRBJ1-4; 8 bases match TRBD1. CDR1 and CDR2 from the germline V gene are MNHNS and SASEGT. Trimming at V came to 5 bases and at J to 4 bases, leaving 6 bases not matched to a gene. The CDR3 extends over 15 amino acids. CDR3 residues: CASSPGGVGNEKLFF. CDR3 in DNA: TGTGCCAGCAGTCCAGGGGGCGTTGGTAATGAAAAACTGTTTTTT.

This clonotype was counted ten times or more. The chain is built from TRBV7-9 and TRBJ2-1; D is perhaps TRBD2 (5 bases). This CDR3 comprises 15 residues. The ends were cut back, 7 bases at V and 1 base at J, with 14 bases in the middle. CDR1 is SEHNR, CDR2 FQNEAQ, per germline (reference sequence). The CDR3 reads CASTSRWESYNEQFF. CDR3 in DNA: TGTGCCAGCACCTCTCGGTGGGAGTCCTACAATGAGCAGTTCTTC.

This clonotype showed up just a few times. The chain couples TRBV6-5 to TRBJ2-2; 8 nucleotides match TRBD1. Germline-derived CDR1 and CDR2 are MNHEY and SVGAGI. CDR3 size: 15 residues. V gave up 3 bases and J gave up 4 bases; unmatched junction bases: 4. The CDR3 nucleotides read TGTGCCAGCAGTTATTTGACAGGGGTCACCGGGGAGCTGTTTTTT. Translated: CASSYLTGVTGELFF.

This clonotype turned up a few times. The chain employs TRBV7-9 and TRBJ2-1; D is uncertain. From germline, CDR1 is SEHNR and CDR2 FQNEAQ (reference sequence). The CDR3 length is 12 residues. Trimming shortened V by 8 bases and J by 0 bases, and 5 bases separated the two germline ends. As DNA, the CDR3 is TGTGCCAGCGGTGTCTCCTACAATGAGCAGTTCTTC. It specifies CASGVSYNEQFF.